This T cell receptor (beta chain) was obtained from a study of vaccination effects on CD4 cells after COVID-19. Regarding the study as a whole: Infection- and vaccine-induced clones contracted markedly late after vaccination.

Culturing for more than 9 days preceded CD4+ T cell isolation. All study participants received two doses of BNT162b2 or mRNA-1273 vaccine. The authors exchanged half the medium for IL-2 medium on days 3 and 7. For this clone: The antigen remains unidentified.

V was pared by 3 bases and J by 5 bases, with 5 bases between. The CDR3 has 11 amino acids. Germline V gives CDR1 SGHTS, CDR2 YDEGEE. TCRdb keeps only in-frame clones here, not all; method: immunoSEQ multiplex PCR. This table holds 70,000 or so clones, around 67% found once. The receptor was derived from a human donor who received a COVID-19 vaccine. Sequencing was performed on CD4+ T cells from PBMCs cultured without peptide, taken after COVID-19 vaccination. The V call is TRBV5-8, the J call TRBJ2-5; D remains unclear. CDR3 in amino acids: CASSSRETQYF. The CDR3 DNA sequence: TGTGCCAGCAGCTCCCGTGAGACCCAGTACTTC.